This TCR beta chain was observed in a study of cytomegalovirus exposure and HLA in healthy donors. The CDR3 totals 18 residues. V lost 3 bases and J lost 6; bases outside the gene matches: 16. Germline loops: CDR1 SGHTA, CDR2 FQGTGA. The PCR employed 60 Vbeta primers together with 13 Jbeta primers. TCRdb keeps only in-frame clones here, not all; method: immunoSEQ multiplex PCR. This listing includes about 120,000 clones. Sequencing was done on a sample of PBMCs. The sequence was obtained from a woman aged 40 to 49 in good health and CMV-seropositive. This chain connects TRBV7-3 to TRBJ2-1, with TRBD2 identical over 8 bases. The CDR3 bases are TGTGCCAGCAGCTTTGGGCCTTTTCAAGCGGGAGAAATCAATGAGCAGTTCTTC. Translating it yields CASSFGPFQAGEINEQFF. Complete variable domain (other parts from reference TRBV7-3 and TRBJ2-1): GAGVSQTPSNKVTEKGKYVELRCDPISGHTALYWYRQSLGQGPEFLIYFQGTGAADDSGLPNDRFFAVRPEGSVSTLKIQRTERGDSAVYLCASSFGPFQAGEINEQFFGPGTRLTVL.